These T cell receptor beta chains were read from a single sample in a study of metastatic and nonmetastatic thyroid tumors. TCRdb re-called the PCR reads through MiXCR. The sample has fewer than 30,000 clones, about 15% seen once. Sequencing was carried out using blood. Source of these receptors: a female donor with papillary thyroid cancer or a benign thyroid nodule (not recorded which). Some clones in this sample may be carry-over from other donors' samples. CDR3s include the opening cysteine and the closing phenylalanine or tryptophan. A D gene is named only where the DNA matches it firmly. Clone size is shown for a subset of rows, as once, few, many or a class of expanded clone.

TRBD2	TRBV3-1	TRBJ2-7	once	TGTGCCAGCAGCCAACGGACTAGCGGGCCATACGAGCAGTACTTC	CASSQRTSGPYEQYF
-	TRBV28	TRBJ2-1	many	TGTGCCAGCAGTTCGGGATCCTACAATGAGCAGTTCTTC	CASSSGSYNEQFF
TRBD2	TRBV19	TRBJ2-1	many	TGTGCCAGTGGTTCTAGCGGGAGGGTCTTACAAGGTGAGCAGTTCTTC	CASGSSGRVLQGEQFF
-	TRBV20-1	TRBJ2-7	medium-sized	TGCAGTGCTAGAGATACAGGGACCTACTCCTACGAGCAGTACTTC	CSARDTGTYSYEQYF
TRBD2	TRBV7-2	TRBJ2-7	many	TGTGCCAGCAGCTTATCGCCTAGCGGGACCTACGAGCAGTACTTC	CASSLSPSGTYEQYF
-	TRBV20-1	TRBJ2-7	medium-sized	TGCAGTGCTAGTGGGCTGGGTAGGAAGTACGAGCAGTACTTC	CSASGLGRKYEQYF
-	TRBV27	TRBJ2-7	-	TGTGCCAGCAGTTTTCCGTCGTCCGACTACGAGCAGTACTTC	CASSFPSSDYEQYF
-	TRBV6-1	TRBJ1-6	-	TGTGCCAGCAACTTAGTGGTTAATGCCTTCAATTCACCCCTCCACTTT	CASNLVVNAFNSPLHF
-	TRBV27	TRBJ2-1	-	TGTGCCAGCAGTCCCTTCCTAGCTAGGGGTGGGTTCAATGAGCAGTTCTTC	CASSPFLARGGFNEQFF
-	TRBV27	TRBJ2-7	-	TGTTCCAGTAGTCCGTGGGACCCTACCTCCTACGAGCAGTACTTC	CSSSPWDPTSYEQYF
-	TRBV27	TRBJ2-1	few	TGTGCCAGCAGTTCCCCTGTCAATGAGCAGTTCTTC	CASSSPVNEQFF
-	TRBV6-6	TRBJ2-7	medium-sized	TGTGCCAGCAGTTACAGTCGCCCGGTTCTCCCCTACGAGCAGTACTTC	CASSYSRPVLPYEQYF
TRBD1	TRBV4-1	TRBJ2-5	many	TGCGCCAGCAGCCAAGAAAGGGGCAGGGGGCAGGAGACCCAGTACTTC	CASSQERGRGQETQYF
TRBD1	TRBV11-3	TRBJ2-2	-	TGTGCCATCAGCCCCTCCGGGACAGGGGCCGGGGAGCTGTTTTTT	CAISPSGTGAGELFF
-	TRBV28	TRBJ1-5	many	TGTGCCAGCAGTCCCCCCCGCACGGGCTTCTATCAGCCCCAGCATTTT	CASSPPRTGFYQPQHF
TRBD2	TRBV5-3	TRBJ2-5	few	TGTGCAAGAAGCTTCTTAGCGGGAGGGGAGACCCAGTACTTC	CARSFLAGGETQYF
TRBD1	TRBV20-1	TRBJ1-5	many	TGCAGTGCTTCTCGGACAGGGTCACTTTATAGCAATCAGCCCCAGCATTTT	CSASRTGSLYSNQPQHF
-	TRBV19	TRBJ1-5	many	TGTGCCAGTAGTACAGGGTATCAGCCCCAGCATTTT	CASSTGYQPQHF
-	TRBV19	TRBJ2-5	many	TGTGCCAGTAGTCTATCCGGGGAACTGGGGACCCAGTACTTC	CASSLSGELGTQYF
TRBD1	TRBV6-1	TRBJ1-1	many	TGTGCCAGCAACAGTGGACAGGTAAGGACTGAAGCTTTCTTT	CASNSGQVRTEAFF
TRBD1	TRBV28	TRBJ1-3	many	TGTGCCAGCAGTTTTTACAGGGGAAACTCTGGAAACACCATATATTTT	CASSFYRGNSGNTIYF
-	TRBV6-2/TRBV6-3	TRBJ2-1	medium-sized	TGTGCCAGCAGTTCCCTCATGGGGGGGGTACAGGGGTACAATGAGCAGTTCTTC	CASSSLMGGVQGYNEQFF
TRBD2	TRBV3-1	TRBJ2-1	many	TGTGCCAGCAGCACAAGAATCGGAAATCCTAGCGGGAACACGTACAATGAGCAGTTCTTC	CASSTRIGNPSGNTYNEQFF
TRBD2	TRBV15	TRBJ2-7	many	TGTGCCACCAGCAGAGGGGTGGGAGGGTACTACGAGCAGTACTTC	CATSRGVGGYYEQYF
-	TRBV6-1	TRBJ2-7	few	TGTGCCATCCGAACAGTGTACGACTCCTACGAGCAGTACTTC	CAIRTVYDSYEQYF
-	TRBV20-1	TRBJ2-7	many	TGCAGTGCTAGGGGTCGGCTATCCTACGAGCAGTACTTC	CSARGRLSYEQYF
-	TRBV18	TRBJ2-3	many	TGTGCCAGCACAACTTACACAGATACGCAGTATTTT	CASTTYTDTQYF
-	TRBV10-2	TRBJ2-3	many	TGCGCCAGCAGGGGGCAGGGAGGGGGCACTAGCACAGATACGCAGTATTTT	CASRGQGGGTSTDTQYF
TRBD1	TRBV12-3/TRBV12-4	TRBJ2-3	many	TGTGCCAGCAGTTTAGGGGACAGCGGCACAGATACGCAGTATTTT	CASSLGDSGTDTQYF
TRBD1	TRBV11-2	TRBJ2-7	medium-sized	TGTGCCAGCAGCTTAGTCCCTGGACAGGGAGGAAACGAGCAGTACTTC	CASSLVPGQGGNEQYF
-	TRBV11-2	TRBJ1-5	-	TGTGCCAGCAGCTTCGGAGGGCCCGGCTCGAGCAATCAGCCCCAGCATTTT	CASSFGGPGSSNQPQHF
-	TRBV20-1	TRBJ2-1	many	TGCAGTGCCTCTCCTAGCGCCCACAATGAGCAGTTCTTC	CSASPSAHNEQFF
-	TRBV28	TRBJ1-1	-	TGTGCCAGCAGTGAACCTTACATTGGGGGTTTCTTT	CASSEPYIGGFF
TRBD1	TRBV7-6	TRBJ2-5	few	TGTGCCAGCAGCTTAGGGACAGGGGGCGAGACCCGGTACTTC	CASSLGTGGETRYF
-	TRBV20-1	TRBJ2-1	-	TGCAGTGCTAGAGCCTACGCTGGCGAGAACAATGAGCAGTTCTTC	CSARAYAGENNEQFF
-	TRBV7-9	TRBJ1-4	many	TGTGCCAGCAGCTTAGACACCTTTAATGAAAAACTGTTTTTT	CASSLDTFNEKLFF
-	TRBV5-5	TRBJ2-2	-	TGTGTCATCAGCTTCGGGGCCACCGGGGAGCTGTTTTTT	CVISFGATGELFF
TRBD1	TRBV5-1	TRBJ1-1	many	TGCGCCAGCAGCTTGACGGCAGGGGGAATGAACACTGAAGCTTTCTTT	CASSLTAGGMNTEAFF
-	TRBV6-1	TRBJ2-5	many	TGTGCCAGCAGTGAGGAAGTTGGACTTAGCCAAGAGACCCAGTACTTC	CASSEEVGLSQETQYF
TRBD2	TRBV4-2	TRBJ2-5	many	TGTGCCAGCAGCCAAGAGGGGAGCGGGGGATTGGAAAAGACCCAGTACTTC	CASSQEGSGGLEKTQYF
-	TRBV6-1	TRBJ2-7	few	TGTGCCAGCAGTGAAGAAAAGGGGGGTGCCTACGAGCAGTACTTC	CASSEEKGGAYEQYF
-	TRBV6-5	TRBJ1-4	-	TGTGCCAGCAGTTACTCCAACCAGGGACTACTGTTTTTT	CASSYSNQGLLFF
TRBD1	TRBV20-1	TRBJ1-1	many	TGCAGTGCTCCCCGACAGGGGTTCACTGAAGCTTTCTTT	CSAPRQGFTEAFF
TRBD2	TRBV28	TRBJ2-3	many	TGTGCCAGCAGTGGGGGGGGTACGGATACGCAGTATTTT	CASSGGGTDTQYF
-	TRBV28	TRBJ1-4	many	TGTGCCAGCAGTTCCACCGGGCAGGGTAATGAAAAACTGTTTTTT	CASSSTGQGNEKLFF
TRBD2	TRBV9	TRBJ2-3	many	TGTGCCAGCAGCGTAGCTGGCGGGAGGGCCAAAACAGATACGCAGTATTTT	CASSVAGGRAKTDTQYF
TRBD2	TRBV6-5	TRBJ2-1	few	TGTGCCAGCATCAGCCGAATAACTAGCGATTGGGTGGAGGGGCAGTTCTTC	CASISRITSDWVEGQFF
TRBD2	TRBV10-2	TRBJ2-1	many	TGCGCCAGCAGTGAACACGGGAGGGCCGACAATGAGCAGTTCTTC	CASSEHGRADNEQFF
-	TRBV6-1	TRBJ2-1	few	TGTGCCACCTACGGACTATCTCGTAATGAGCAGTTCTTC	CATYGLSRNEQFF
TRBD2	TRBV4-1	TRBJ2-1	many	TGCGCCAGCAGCCACTTTGTCCGGACTAGCGGGAATGAGCAGTTCTTC	CASSHFVRTSGNEQFF
TRBD1	TRBV4-1	TRBJ2-7	once	TGCGCCAGCAGCCAAAGTGTTTCTGGACAGGGAGCCTACGAGCAGTACTTC	CASSQSVSGQGAYEQYF
-	TRBV20-1	TRBJ1-2	medium-sized	TGCAGTGCTAGACCGGATCCACGGGACTTTTATCGCGGGGATGGCTACACCTTC	CSARPDPRDFYRGDGYTF
-	TRBV4-1	TRBJ2-7	medium-sized	TGCGCCAGCAGCCAAGAAGAGGGTTACGAGCAGTACTTC	CASSQEEGYEQYF
-	TRBV4-3	TRBJ1-1	many	TGCGCCAGCAGCCGGGGGATATGGGGGAACACTGAAGCTTTCTTT	CASSRGIWGNTEAFF
-	TRBV12-3/TRBV12-4	TRBJ2-3	many	TGTGCCAGCAGTTTGGCAGATACGCAGTATTTT	CASSLADTQYF
-	TRBV28	TRBJ1-2	-	TGTGCCAGTAGTGGGGGGGTAGGTTCCTCACTCTATGGCTACACCTTC	CASSGGVGSSLYGYTF
-	TRBV7-9	TRBJ2-3	many	TGTGCCAGCAGCTTAGCGACAGGACTTGGGGATACGCAGTATTTT	CASSLATGLGDTQYF
-	TRBV18	TRBJ1-2	many	TGTGCCAGCTCACCACCGGTTGTGGGAGGCTACACCTTC	CASSPPVVGGYTF
TRBD1	TRBV11-2	TRBJ2-2	medium-sized	TGTGCCAGCAGCCATACAGGGGGCACCGGGGAGCTGTTTTTT	CASSHTGGTGELFF